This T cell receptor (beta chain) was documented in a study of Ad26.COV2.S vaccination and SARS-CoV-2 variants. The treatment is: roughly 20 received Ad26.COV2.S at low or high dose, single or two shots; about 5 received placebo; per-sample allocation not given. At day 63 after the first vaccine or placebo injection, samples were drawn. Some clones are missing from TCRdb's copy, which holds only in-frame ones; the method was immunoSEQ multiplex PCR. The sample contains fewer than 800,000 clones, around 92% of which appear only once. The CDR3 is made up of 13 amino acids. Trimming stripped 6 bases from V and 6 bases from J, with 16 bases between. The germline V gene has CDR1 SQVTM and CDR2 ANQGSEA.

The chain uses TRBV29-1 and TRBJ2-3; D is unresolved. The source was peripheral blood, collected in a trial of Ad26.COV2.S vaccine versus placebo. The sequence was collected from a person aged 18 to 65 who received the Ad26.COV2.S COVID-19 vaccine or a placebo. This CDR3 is CSVRMAVEDTQYF. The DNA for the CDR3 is TGCAGCGTCAGAATGGCGGTCGAGGATACGCAGTATTTT.